There are a few counts of the clone carrying this T cell receptor beta chain. The antigen remains undetermined. The read falls 3 residues short of the CDR3 end, and the missing part is taken from the germline J gene. This record belongs to a study of T cell clonality in common variable immunodeficiency. Study results and limitations: Fewer deletions and N-nucleotide insertions were reportedly seen in common variable immunodeficiency TCR beta sequences.

CVID and control samples used equivalent genomic DNA input. This table comes from immunoSEQ multiplex PCR, and its TCRdb copy is limited to in-frame clones, with some not included. The profile covers tens of thousands of clones, none occurring a single time. Most patients and controls had Caucasian heritage. Germline CDR1 is SGHRS and CDR2 is YFSETQ. The CDR3 has 15 amino acids. V was clipped by 1 base and J by 1 base; unmatched bases: 4. The rearrangement uses TRBV5-1 and TRBJ2-7; TRBD2 matches 8 bases. Sample: peripheral blood mononuclear cells. The sequence derives from a person between 18 and 70 years old in good health. The CDR3 is CASSLSGGMSYEQYF. The sequenced CDR3 bases are TGCGCCAGCAGCTTGAGCGGGGGAATGTCCTACGAG.